A single TCR beta chain is shown here with its context. Its specificity is not known. Relapses following autologous stem cell transplantation were seen in all patients, with brentuximab vedotin exposure varying. Measured with immunoSEQ multiplex PCR; TCRdb has only the in-frame clones, and not every one. The sample contains some 22,000 clones, over 70% of which appear only once. The entry originates in a study of PD-1 blockade in classical Hodgkin lymphoma. Study-level points and caveats: CD4+ TCR diversity, unlike CD8+, climbed significantly by C4D1. What drove the repertoire differences, possibly disease activity or prior therapy, has not been defined. Reports described newly diagnosed patients as having lower baseline TCR diversity than healthy donors. Baseline diversity resembling that of newly diagnosed patients was seen in complete responders.

The source of this sequence is a human donor with classical Hodgkin lymphoma. The source material was peripheral blood mononuclear cells (PBMCs), sampled before the second cycle of nivolumab.

As DNA, the CDR3 is TGTGCCAGCTCACCACTCGAGGGGGCCGCTGAAGCTTTCTTT. Translation: CASSPLEGAAEAFF. V and J are TRBV18 and TRBJ1-1, with 7 bases fitting TRBD1. The CDR3 runs 14 residues. CDR1 KGHSH and CDR2 LQKENI come from the germline V gene. Trimming took 1 base from V and 6 from J; bases not matched to a gene: 5.